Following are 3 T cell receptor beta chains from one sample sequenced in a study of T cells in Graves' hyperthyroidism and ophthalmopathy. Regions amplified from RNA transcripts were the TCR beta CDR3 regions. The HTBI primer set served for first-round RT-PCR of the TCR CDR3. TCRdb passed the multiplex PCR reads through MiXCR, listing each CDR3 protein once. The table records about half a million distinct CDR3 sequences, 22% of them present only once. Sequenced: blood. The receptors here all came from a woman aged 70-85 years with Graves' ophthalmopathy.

The CDR3 is CASSLGTRARVSQPQHF. The CDR3 DNA sequence: TGTGCCAGCAGTTTGGGGACGCGGGCCAGAGTCTCTCAGCCCCAGCATTTT. The chain couples TRBV12-3 or TRBV12-4 to TRBJ1-5, with a tentative D call TRBD1 (5 bases). The V gene lost 3 bases and the J gene lost 6 bases, with 21 bases spanning the gap. CDR3 length equals 17 residues.

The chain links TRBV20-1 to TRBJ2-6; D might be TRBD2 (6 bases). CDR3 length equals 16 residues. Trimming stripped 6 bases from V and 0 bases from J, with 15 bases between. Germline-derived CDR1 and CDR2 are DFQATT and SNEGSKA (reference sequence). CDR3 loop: CSAGAGPDSGANVLTF. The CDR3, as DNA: TGCAGTGCCGGGGCGGGGCCGGACTCTGGGGCCAACGTCCTGACTTTC.

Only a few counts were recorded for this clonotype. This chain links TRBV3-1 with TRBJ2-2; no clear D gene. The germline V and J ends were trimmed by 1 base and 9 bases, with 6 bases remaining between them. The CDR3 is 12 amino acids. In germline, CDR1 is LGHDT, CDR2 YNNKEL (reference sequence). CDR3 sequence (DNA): TGTGCCAGCAGCCAAGGAGTCTGGGAGCTGTTTTTT. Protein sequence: CASSQGVWELFF.